This entry features one TCR beta chain sequence. Healthy Caucasian individuals from Russia aged 6 to 90 were enrolled as donors. Every participating donor contributed 8.5 to 10 milliliters of peripheral blood through a draw. Whenever a sample was processed, at least 6 million PBMCs were isolated. The source of the sample is a study of blood T cells in healthy people across ages. The authors ran a second PCR of 7 to 11 cycles using a sample-barcoded 5' primer and a J-beta primer mix. MiXCR was run by TCRdb on the 5' RACE reads, yielding one entry per CDR3 protein. Of approximately 800,000 distinct CDR3 sequences in the sample, roughly three fifths were seen once. Germline values: CDR1 MDHEN, CDR2 SYDVKM. The CDR3 loop spans 12 amino acids. V gave up 10 bases and J gave up 12 bases, with 19 bases separating them.

This TCR was sampled from a man between 40 and 49 years old in good health. Specimen: blood. V and J are TRBV28 and TRBJ2-1; the D is unclear. This CDR3 reads CATTSRARGQFF. CDR3 nucleotides: TGTGCCACCACAAGTCGGGCCCGAGGGCAGTTCTTC. Full variable domain (missing parts from reference TRBV28 and TRBJ2-1): DVKVTQSSRYLVKRTGEKVFLECVQDMDHENMFWYRQDPGLGLRLIYFSYDVKMKEKGDIPEGYSVSREKKERFSLILESASTNQTSMYLCATTSRARGQFFGPGTRLTVL.